The 14 T cell receptor beta chains below were found in one sample sequenced in a study of post-analysis software for immune sequencing data. Study-wide results and limits: Compared with controls, patients had more of 4 to 6 TRBV segments, including TRBV5-6, TRBV5-1 and TRBV20-1.

Unique molecular identifiers were carried by the TCR beta cDNA libraries. MiXCR was run by TCRdb on the PCR reads, yielding one entry per CDR3 protein. The table has 800,000 to 950,000 distinct CDR3 sequences, approximately 53% seen once. No cognate antigen is known for these TCRs. Sequencing used blood. These receptors were obtained from a girl under 18 with multiple sclerosis.

The V and J genes are TRBV12-3 or TRBV12-4 and TRBJ2-7; TRBD1 aligns across 8 bases. V gave up 7 bases and J gave up 2 bases; unmatched junction bases: 7. This CDR3 has 14 amino acids. CDR3 loop: CASTPRGLAYEQYF. The CDR3 DNA reads TGTGCCAGCACTCCCAGGGGGCTTGCCTACGAGCAGTACTTC.

As to this clonotype: The junction does not match germline at one end; this may be a read error. The chain links TRBV12-3 or TRBV12-4 to TRBJ2-4; D unclear. The J call is uncertain, as TRBJ2-5 better fits the DNA end. The CDR3 has 14 amino acids. For the CDR3, the DNA is TGTGCTAGCAGTTTTAACGTGTTCCAAGAGACCCAGTACTTC. Protein product: CASSFNVFQETQYF.

This chain uses TRBV7-9 with TRBJ2-3, with D possibly TRBD1 on 5 matching bases. Deletions cut 1 base from V and 0 bases from J, with 11 bases between. The CDR3 sequence is 16 residues long. Germline-derived CDR1 and CDR2 are SEHNR and FQNEAQ (reference sequence). CDR3 region: CASSLEGAWSTDTQYF. Here the CDR3 DNA reads TGTGCCAGCAGCTTAGAAGGGGCTTGGAGCACAGATACGCAGTATTTT. Full variable domain (missing parts from reference TRBV7-9 and TRBJ2-3): DTGVSQNPRHKITKRGQNVTFRCDPISEHNRLYWYRQTLGQGPEFLTYFQNEAQLEKSRLLSDRFSAERPKGSFSTLEIQRTEQGDSAMYLCASSLEGAWSTDTQYFGPGTRLTVL.

V usage is TRBV12-5 and J usage is TRBJ2-1; no reliable D call. The V gene's germline CDR1 is LGHNT and CDR2 FRNRAP. CDR3 length: 14 residues. The V and J ends lost 1 base and 3 bases respectively, with 7 bases between them. CDR3 sequence (DNA): TGTGCTAGTGGTTTGGAGACTGGCTACAATGAGCAGTTCTTC. Translating it yields CASGLETGYNEQFF.

This sequence joins TRBV20-1 and TRBJ2-1; 10 bases align to TRBD2. The V and J ends lost 2 bases and 9 bases, in that order; junction bases with no gene match: 10. The germline gives CDR1 DFQATT, CDR2 SNEGSKA (reference sequence). This CDR3 has 15 residues. The CDR3 bases are TGCAGTGCTAGACCCCCCGCTAGCGGGAGAGGTGAGCAGTTCTTC. Translated: CSARPPASGRGEQFF.

The chain links TRBV20-1 to TRBJ1-1; D gene uncertain. Trimming stripped 6 bases from V and 6 bases from J, with 20 bases between. The CDR3 is 14 residues long. CDR1 and CDR2 from the germline V gene are DFQATT and SNEGSKA (reference sequence). CDR3 nucleotide sequence: TGCAGTGCGGACCCCAGAAGGGCTGGGGCTGAAGCTTTCTTT. It yields the protein CSADPRRAGAEAFF.

This clonotype showed up just a few times. This chain joins TRBV20-1 and TRBJ1-2; D possibly corresponds to TRBD1 (5 bases). CDR3 length: 14 residues. Per the germline V gene, CDR1 is DFQATT and CDR2 is SNEGSKA (reference sequence). Trimming removed 6 bases from V and 4 bases from J, with 18 bases in between. The CDR3 here is CSALRWGDGYGYTF. The CDR3 DNA reads as TGCAGTGCCCTCAGATGGGGGGACGGCTATGGCTACACCTTC.

Only a few counts were recorded for this clonotype. The chain links TRBV12-3 or TRBV12-4 to TRBJ2-2; D is uncertain. Trimming removed 3 bases from V and 6 bases from J, with 8 bases in between. The CDR3 has 13 residues. For the CDR3, the DNA is TGTGCCAGCAGTTTCCGAGAGGCCGGGGAGCTGTTTTTT. It translates to CASSFREAGELFF.

The rearrangement links TRBV20-1 to TRBJ1-5; no reliable D call. Looked up from germline, CDR1 is DFQATT and CDR2 is SNEGSKA (reference sequence). V was pared by 1 base and J by 6 bases, with 10 bases between. This CDR3 is built from 13 residues. DNA of the CDR3: TGCAGTGCTAGAGCGTCCGGGTCTCAGCCCCAGCATTTT. Translation: CSARASGSQPQHF.

The chain combines TRBV5-1 with TRBJ2-4, with 10 bases identical to TRBD2. The CDR3 has 17 residues. In germline, CDR1 is SGHRS, CDR2 YFSETQ. V dropped 0 bases and J dropped 1; count of bases not matched to a gene: 4. The DNA for the CDR3 is TGCGCCAGCAGCTTGGTGCCTAGCGGGAGCGCCAAAAACATTCAGTACTTC. It yields the protein CASSLVPSGSAKNIQYF.

The chain uses TRBV20-1 and TRBJ2-7, with TRBD1 matching 9 bases. With 4 bases clipped from V and 3 bases from J, the junction kept 10 bases outside the gene matches. The CDR3 extends over 15 amino acids. Germline loops: CDR1 DFQATT, CDR2 SNEGSKA (reference sequence). The CDR3 is CSATTTRDRDYEQYF. The CDR3 DNA sequence: TGCAGTGCTACAACGACCAGGGACAGGGACTACGAGCAGTACTTC.

The chain has TRBV9 and TRBJ2-7, with TRBD2 matching 7 bases. The CDR3 sequence is 15 residues long. In germline, CDR1 is SGDLS, CDR2 YYNGEE. Germline trimming cut 3 bases from V and 3 bases from J; bases unmatched to any gene: 9. The CDR3 loop reads CASSAGRAGNYEQYF. The CDR3 DNA reads TGTGCCAGCAGCGCCGGGCGAGCGGGGAACTACGAGCAGTACTTC.

The chain joins TRBV20-1 to TRBJ2-1; 9 nucleotides align to TRBD2. The junction had 4 bases not matched to a gene; V was cut back by 1 base and J by 3 bases. The length of the CDR3 is 15 residues. CDR1 and CDR2 (germline): DFQATT, SNEGSKA (reference sequence). As DNA, the CDR3 is TGCAGTGCTAGAGGCGGGACTAGCTACTACAATGAGCAGTTCTTC. This encodes CSARGGTSYYNEQFF.

The chain recombines TRBV7-9 with TRBJ2-7, with D unresolved. This CDR3 comprises 14 residues. V was trimmed by 2 bases and J by 3 bases, leaving 11 bases between them. In germline, CDR1 is SEHNR, CDR2 FQNEAQ (reference sequence). The CDR3 protein is CASSLLPVDYEQYF. In DNA, the CDR3 is TGTGCCAGCAGCTTATTACCAGTGGACTACGAGCAGTACTTC.